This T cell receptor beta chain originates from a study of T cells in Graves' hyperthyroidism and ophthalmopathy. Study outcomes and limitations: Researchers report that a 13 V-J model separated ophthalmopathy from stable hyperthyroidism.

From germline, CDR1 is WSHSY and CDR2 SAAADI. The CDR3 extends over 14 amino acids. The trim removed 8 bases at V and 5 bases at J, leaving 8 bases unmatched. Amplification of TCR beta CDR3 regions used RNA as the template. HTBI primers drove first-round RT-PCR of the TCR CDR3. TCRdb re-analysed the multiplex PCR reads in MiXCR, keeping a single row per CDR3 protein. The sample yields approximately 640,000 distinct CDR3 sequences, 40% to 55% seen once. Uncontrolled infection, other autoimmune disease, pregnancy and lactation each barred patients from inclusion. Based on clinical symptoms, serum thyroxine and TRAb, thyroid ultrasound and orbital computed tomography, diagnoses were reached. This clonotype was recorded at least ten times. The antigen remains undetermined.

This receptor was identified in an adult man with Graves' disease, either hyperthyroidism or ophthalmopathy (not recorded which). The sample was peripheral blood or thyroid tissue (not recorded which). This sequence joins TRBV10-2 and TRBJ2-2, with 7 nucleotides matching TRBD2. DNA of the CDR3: TGCGCCAGCTGGTCGGGAGGTCGGACCGGGGAGCTGTTTTTT. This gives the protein CASWSGGRTGELFF.